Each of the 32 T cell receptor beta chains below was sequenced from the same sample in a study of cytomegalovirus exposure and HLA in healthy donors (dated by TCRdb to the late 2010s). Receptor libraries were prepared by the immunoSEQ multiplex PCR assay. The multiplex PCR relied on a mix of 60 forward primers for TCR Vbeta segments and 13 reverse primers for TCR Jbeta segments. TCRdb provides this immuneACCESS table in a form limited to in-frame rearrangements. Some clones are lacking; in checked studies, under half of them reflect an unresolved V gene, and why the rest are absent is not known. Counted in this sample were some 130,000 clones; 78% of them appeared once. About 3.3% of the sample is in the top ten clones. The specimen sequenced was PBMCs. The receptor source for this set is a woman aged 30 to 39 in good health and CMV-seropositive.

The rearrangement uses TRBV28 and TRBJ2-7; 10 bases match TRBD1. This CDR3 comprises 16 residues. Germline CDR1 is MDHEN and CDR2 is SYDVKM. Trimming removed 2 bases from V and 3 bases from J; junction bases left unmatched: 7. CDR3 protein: CASSLRRGTGDYEQYF. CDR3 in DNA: TGTGCCAGCAGTTTACGACGGGGGACAGGGGACTACGAGCAGTACTTC.

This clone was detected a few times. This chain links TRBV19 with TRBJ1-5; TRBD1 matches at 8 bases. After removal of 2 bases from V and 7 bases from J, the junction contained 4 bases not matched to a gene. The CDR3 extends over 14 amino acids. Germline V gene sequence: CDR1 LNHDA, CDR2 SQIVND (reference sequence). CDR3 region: CASSISGGAQPQHF. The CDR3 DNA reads TGTGCCAGTAGTATATCAGGGGGCGCGCAGCCCCAGCATTTT.

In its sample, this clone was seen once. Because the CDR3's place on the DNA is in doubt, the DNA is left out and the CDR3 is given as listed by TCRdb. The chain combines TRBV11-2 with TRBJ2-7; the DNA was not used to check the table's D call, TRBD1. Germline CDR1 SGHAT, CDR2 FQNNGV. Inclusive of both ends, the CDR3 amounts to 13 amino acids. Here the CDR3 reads CATAWGQGSDLYF.

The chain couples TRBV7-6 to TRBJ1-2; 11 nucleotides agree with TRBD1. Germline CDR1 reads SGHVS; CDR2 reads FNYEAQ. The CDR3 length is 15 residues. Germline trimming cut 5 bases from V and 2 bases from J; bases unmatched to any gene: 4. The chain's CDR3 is CASSPRDRGNYGYTF. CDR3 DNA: TGTGCCAGCAGCCCAAGGGACAGGGGGAACTATGGCTACACCTTC.

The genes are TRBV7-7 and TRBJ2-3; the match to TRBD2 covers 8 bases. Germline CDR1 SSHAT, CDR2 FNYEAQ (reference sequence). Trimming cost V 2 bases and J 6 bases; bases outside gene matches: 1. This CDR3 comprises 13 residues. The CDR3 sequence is CASSLSGGDTQYF. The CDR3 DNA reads TGTGCCAGCAGCTTATCGGGGGGGGATACGCAGTATTTT.

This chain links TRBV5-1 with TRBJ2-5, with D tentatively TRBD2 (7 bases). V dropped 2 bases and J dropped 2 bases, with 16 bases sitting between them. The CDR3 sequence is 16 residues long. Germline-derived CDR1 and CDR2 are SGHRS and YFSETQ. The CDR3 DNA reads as TGCGCCAGCAGCTTAGGCGCGGGGGCCTCACAAGAGACCCAGTACTTC. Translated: CASSLGAGASQETQYF.

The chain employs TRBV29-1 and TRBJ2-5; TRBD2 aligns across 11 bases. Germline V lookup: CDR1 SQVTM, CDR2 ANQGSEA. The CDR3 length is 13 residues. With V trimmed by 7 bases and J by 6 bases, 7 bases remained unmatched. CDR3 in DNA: TGCAGCGCCGGGACTAGCGGAGGAAAGACCCAGTACTTC. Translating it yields CSAGTSGGKTQYF. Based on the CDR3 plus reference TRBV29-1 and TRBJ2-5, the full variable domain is SAVISQKPSRDICQRGTSLTIQCQVDSQVTMMFWYRQQPGQSLTLIATANQGSEATYESGFVIDKFPISRPNLTFSTLTVSNMSPEDSSIYLCSAGTSGGKTQYFGPGTRLLVL.

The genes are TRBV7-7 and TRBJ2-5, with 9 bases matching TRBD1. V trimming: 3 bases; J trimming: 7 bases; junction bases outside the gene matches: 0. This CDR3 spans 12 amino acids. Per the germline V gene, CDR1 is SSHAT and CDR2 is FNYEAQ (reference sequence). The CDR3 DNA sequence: TGTGCCAGCAGCTTGGACAGGGGGACCCAGTACTTC. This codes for CASSLDRGTQYF.

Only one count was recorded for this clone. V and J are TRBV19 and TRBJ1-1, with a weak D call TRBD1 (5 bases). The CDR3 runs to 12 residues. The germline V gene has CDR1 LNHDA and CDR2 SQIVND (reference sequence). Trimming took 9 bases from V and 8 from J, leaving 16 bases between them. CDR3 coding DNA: TGTGCCAGCAGGGATAGTGTCGGCGAAGCTTTCTTT. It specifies CASRDSVGEAFF.

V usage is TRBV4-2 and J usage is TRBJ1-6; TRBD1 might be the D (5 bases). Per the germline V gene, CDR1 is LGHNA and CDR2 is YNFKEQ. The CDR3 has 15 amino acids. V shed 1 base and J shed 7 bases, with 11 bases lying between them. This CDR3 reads CASSQARGVNSPLHF. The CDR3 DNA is TGTGCCAGCAGCCAAGCTCGGGGGGTCAATTCACCCCTCCACTTT.

In DNA form, the CDR3 reads TGTGCCAGCAGCCTAGGGACAGTCATGAACACTGAAGCTTTCTTT. Its protein product is CASSLGTVMNTEAFF. The chain recombines TRBV7-9 with TRBJ1-1; TRBD1 matches at 7 bases. The CDR3 runs 15 residues. In germline, CDR1 is SEHNR, CDR2 FQNEAQ (reference sequence). The junction had 6 bases not matched to a gene; V was cut back by 5 bases and J by 0 bases.

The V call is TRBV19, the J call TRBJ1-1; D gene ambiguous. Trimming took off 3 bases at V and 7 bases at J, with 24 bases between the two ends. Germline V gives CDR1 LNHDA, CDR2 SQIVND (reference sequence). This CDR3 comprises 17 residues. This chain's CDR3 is CASSIIPRGVGRDEAFF. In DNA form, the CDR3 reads TGTGCCAGTAGTATTATCCCCCGAGGAGTGGGGAGAGATGAAGCTTTCTTT. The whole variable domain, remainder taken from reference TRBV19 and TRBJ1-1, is DGGITQSPKYLFRKEGQNVTLSCEQNLNHDAMYWYRQDPGQGLRLIYYSQIVNDFQKGDIAEGYSVSREKKESFPLTVTSAQKNPTAFYLCASSIIPRGVGRDEAFFGQGTRLTVV.

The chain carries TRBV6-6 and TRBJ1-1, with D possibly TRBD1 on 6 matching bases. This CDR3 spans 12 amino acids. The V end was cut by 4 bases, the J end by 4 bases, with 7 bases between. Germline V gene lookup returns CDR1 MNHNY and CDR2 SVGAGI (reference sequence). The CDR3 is CASSSRGTEAFF. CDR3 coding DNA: TGTGCCAGCAGTTCCAGGGGCACTGAAGCTTTCTTT.

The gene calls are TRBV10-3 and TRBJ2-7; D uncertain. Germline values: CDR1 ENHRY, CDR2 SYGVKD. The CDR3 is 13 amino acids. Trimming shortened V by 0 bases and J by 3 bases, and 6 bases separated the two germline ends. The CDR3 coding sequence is TGTGCCATCAGTGAGTCGCCAGGCTACGAGCAGTACTTC. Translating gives CAISESPGYEQYF.

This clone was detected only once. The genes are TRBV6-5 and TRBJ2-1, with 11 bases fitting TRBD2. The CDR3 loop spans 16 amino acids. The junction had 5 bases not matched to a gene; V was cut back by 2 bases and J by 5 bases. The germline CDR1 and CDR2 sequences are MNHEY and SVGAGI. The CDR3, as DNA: TGTGCCAGCAGTTACGGTGGGACTAGCGGTGACAATGAGCAGTTCTTC. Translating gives CASSYGGTSGDNEQFF.

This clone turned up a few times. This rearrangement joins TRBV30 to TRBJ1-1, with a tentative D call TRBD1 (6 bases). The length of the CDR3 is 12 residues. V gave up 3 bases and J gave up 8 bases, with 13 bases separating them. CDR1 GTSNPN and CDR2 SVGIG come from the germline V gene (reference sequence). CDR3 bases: TGTGCCTGGAGGGGGGGGCGTAGGGAAGCTTTCTTT. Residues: CAWRGGRREAFF.

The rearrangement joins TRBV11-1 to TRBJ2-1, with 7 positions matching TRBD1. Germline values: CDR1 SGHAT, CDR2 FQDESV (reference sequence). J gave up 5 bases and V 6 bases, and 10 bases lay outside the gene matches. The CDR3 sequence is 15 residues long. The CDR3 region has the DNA TGTGCCAGCAGGAATGACAGGGCCCGCGACAATGAGCAGTTCTTC. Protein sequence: CASRNDRARDNEQFF. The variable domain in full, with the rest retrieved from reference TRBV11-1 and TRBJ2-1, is EAEVAQSPRYKITEKSQAVAFWCDPISGHATLYWYRQILGQGPELLVQFQDESVVDDSQLPKDRFSAERLKGVDSTLKIQPAELGDSAMYLCASRNDRARDNEQFFGPGTRLTVL.

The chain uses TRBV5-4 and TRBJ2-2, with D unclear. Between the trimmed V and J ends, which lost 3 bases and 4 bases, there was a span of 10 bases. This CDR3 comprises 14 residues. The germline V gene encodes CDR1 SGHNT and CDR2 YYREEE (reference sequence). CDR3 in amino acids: CASSSTETTGELFF. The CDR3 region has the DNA TGTGCCAGCAGCTCCACAGAGACCACCGGGGAGCTGTTTTTT.

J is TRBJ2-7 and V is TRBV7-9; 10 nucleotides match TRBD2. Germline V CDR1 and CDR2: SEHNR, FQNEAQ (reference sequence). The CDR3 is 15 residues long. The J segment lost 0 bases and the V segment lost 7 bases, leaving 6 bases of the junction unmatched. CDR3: CASNQAGGTSYEQYF. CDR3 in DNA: TGTGCCAGCAACCAAGCGGGGGGGACCTCCTACGAGCAGTACTTC.

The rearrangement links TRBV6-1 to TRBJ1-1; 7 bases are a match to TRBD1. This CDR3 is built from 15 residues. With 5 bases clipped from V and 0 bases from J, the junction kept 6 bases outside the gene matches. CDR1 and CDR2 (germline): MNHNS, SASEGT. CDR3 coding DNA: TGTGCCAGCAGTAAGAGGACAGGCCTGAACACTGAAGCTTTCTTT. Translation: CASSKRTGLNTEAFF.

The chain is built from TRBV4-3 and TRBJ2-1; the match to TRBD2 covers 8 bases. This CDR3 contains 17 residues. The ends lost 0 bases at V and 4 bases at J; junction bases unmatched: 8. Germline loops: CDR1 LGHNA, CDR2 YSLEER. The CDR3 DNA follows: TGCGCCAGCAGCCAAGATCGGTTGGGACTAGGGTACAATGAGCAGTTCTTC. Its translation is CASSQDRLGLGYNEQFF.

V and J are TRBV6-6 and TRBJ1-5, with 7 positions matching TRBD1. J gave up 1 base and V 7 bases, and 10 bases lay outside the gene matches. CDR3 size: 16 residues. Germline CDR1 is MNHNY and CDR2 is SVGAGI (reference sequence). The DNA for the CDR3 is TGTGCCAGCAACCCGGGACAGAGGATAAGCAATCAGCCCCAGCATTTT. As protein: CASNPGQRISNQPQHF.

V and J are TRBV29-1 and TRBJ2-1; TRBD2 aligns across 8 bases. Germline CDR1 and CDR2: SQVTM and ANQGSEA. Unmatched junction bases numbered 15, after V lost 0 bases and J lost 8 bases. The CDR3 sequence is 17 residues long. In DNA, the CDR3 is TGCAGCGTTGAAGATTATTGGGACGGGGGGGCGATCTATGAGCAGTTCTTC. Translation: CSVEDYWDGGAIYEQFF.

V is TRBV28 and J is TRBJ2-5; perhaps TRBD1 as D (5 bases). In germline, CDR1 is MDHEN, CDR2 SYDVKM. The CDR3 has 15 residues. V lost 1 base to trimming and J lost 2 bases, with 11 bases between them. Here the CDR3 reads CASSLYWGPQETQYF. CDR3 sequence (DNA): TGTGCCAGCAGTTTATACTGGGGCCCTCAAGAGACCCAGTACTTC.

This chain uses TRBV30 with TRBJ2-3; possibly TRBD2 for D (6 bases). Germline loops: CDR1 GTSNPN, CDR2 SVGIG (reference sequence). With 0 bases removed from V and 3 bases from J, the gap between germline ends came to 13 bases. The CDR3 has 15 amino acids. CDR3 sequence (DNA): TGTGCCTGGAGTGTACCGGCGGGGATTACAGATACGCAGTATTTT. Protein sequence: CAWSVPAGITDTQYF. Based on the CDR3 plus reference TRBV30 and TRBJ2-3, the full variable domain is SQTIHQWPATLVQPVGSPLSLECTVEGTSNPNLYWYRQAAGRGLQLLFYSVGIGQISSEVPQNLSASRPQDRQFILSSKKLLLSDSGFYLCAWSVPAGITDTQYFGPGTRLTVL.

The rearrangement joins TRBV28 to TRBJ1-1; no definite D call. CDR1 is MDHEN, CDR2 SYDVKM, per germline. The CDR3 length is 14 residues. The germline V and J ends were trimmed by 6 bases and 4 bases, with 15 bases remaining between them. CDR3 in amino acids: CASRSPGLGTEAFF. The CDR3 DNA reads TGTGCCAGCAGATCTCCCGGGTTGGGCACTGAAGCTTTCTTT.

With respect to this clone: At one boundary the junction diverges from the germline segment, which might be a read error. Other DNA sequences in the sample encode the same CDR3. The CDR3 loop reads CASSFRHLNTEAFF. In DNA, the CDR3 is TGTGCCAGCAGCTTCCGACACCTGAACACTGAAGCCTTCTTT. The chain couples TRBV7-2 to TRBJ1-1; D ambiguous. Germline V gene sequence: CDR1 SGHTA, CDR2 FQGNSA. There are 14 residues in the CDR3.

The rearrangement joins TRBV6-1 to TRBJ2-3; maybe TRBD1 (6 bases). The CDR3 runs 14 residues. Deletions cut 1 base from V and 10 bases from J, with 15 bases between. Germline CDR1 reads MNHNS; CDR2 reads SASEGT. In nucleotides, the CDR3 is TGTGCCAGCAGTGAAGGGGGGCGAGGAGGAGCGCAGTATTTT. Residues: CASSEGGRGGAQYF.

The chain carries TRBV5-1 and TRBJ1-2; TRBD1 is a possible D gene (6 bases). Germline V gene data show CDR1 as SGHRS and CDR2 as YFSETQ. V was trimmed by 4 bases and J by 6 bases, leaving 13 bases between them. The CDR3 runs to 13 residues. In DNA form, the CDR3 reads TGCGCCAGCAGCCCCGGGACACCCAATGGCTACACCTTC. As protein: CASSPGTPNGYTF.

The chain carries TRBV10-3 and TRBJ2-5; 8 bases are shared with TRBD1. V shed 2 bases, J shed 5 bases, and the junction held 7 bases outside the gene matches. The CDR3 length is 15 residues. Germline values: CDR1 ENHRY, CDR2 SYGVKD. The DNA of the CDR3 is TGTGCCATCAGTGAGGGGGGAGGACAGGGTGAGACCCAGTACTTC. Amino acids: CAISEGGGQGETQYF.

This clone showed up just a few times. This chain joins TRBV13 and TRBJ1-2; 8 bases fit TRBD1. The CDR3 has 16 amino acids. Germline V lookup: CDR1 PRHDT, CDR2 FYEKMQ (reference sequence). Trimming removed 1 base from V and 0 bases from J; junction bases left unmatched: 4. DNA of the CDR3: TGTGCCAGCAGCTTAGAAGAGACAGGGGCTAACTATGGCTACACCTTC. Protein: CASSLEETGANYGYTF.

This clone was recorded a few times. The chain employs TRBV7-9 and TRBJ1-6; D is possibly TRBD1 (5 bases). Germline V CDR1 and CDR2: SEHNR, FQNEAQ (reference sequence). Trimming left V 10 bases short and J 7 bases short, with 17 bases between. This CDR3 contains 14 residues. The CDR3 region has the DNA TGTGCCACCTGCCGGGACTCTTGGAATTCACCCCTCCACTTT. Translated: CATCRDSWNSPLHF.